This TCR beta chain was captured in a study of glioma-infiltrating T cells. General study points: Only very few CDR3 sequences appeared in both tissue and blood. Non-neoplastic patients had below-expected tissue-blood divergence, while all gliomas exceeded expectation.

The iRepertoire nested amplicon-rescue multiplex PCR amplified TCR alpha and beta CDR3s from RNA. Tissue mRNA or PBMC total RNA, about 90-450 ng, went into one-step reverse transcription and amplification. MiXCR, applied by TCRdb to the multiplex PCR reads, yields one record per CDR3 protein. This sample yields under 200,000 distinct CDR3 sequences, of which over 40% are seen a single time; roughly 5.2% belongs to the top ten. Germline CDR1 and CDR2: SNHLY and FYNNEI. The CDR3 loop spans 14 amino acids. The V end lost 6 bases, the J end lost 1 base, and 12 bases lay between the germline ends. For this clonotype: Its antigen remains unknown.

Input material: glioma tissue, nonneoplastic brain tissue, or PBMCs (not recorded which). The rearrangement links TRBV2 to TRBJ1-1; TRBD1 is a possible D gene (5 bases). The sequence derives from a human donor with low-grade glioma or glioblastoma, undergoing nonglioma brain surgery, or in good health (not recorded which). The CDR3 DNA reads TGTGCCAGCAGGGTTCTCAGGGAGAACACTGAAGCTTTCTTT. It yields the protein CASRVLRENTEAFF. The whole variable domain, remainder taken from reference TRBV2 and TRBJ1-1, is EPEVTQTPSHQVTQMGQEVILRCVPISNHLYFYWYRQILGQKVEFLVSFYNNEISEKSEIFDDQFSVERPDGSNFTLKIRSTKLEDSAMYFCASRVLRENTEAFFGQGTRLTVV.